These T cell receptor beta chains were read from a single sample in a study of shared clonotypes between healthy human individuals. Clones were sequenced by immunoSEQ multiplex PCR, and TCRdb holds only the in-frame ones, with some missing. Of about 2,500,000 clones listed, 90% to 95% are singletons. Material: naive CD4+ T cells sorted from blood. The receptor source for this set is a man between 18 and 29 years old in good health. The CDR3 runs from the conserved cysteine through the conserved F or W. The D gene is left open where the match is weak. Size is stated for part of the rows, as once, few or many counts, or as a class when the clone is expanded.

V gene	J gene	clone size	D gene	CDR3 DNA	CDR3 protein
TRBV27	TRBJ2-5	once	TRBD2	TGTGCCAGCCACGGGACTAGCGGGAGCCTGGAGACCCAGTACTTC	CASHGTSGSLETQYF
TRBV27	TRBJ2-5	-	-	TGTGCCAGCTCACAGGGTGGGGAGACCCAGTACTTC	CASSQGGETQYF
TRBV6-6	TRBJ1-3	once	-	TGTGCCAGCAGGCCCTCTGGAAACACCATATATTTT	CASRPSGNTIYF
TRBV10-3	TRBJ2-7	-	-	TGTGCCATCAGTGAAGGGGGTCTAGCGGCCTACGAGCAGTACTTC	CAISEGGLAAYEQYF
TRBV6-6	TRBJ1-1	once	-	TGTGCCAGCAGTTACCTCCTTAACACTGAAGCTTTCTTT	CASSYLLNTEAFF
TRBV28	TRBJ2-7	-	TRBD1	TGTGCCAGCAGTCAGGACAGGATTAAGTACGAGCAGTACTTC	CASSQDRIKYEQYF
TRBV12-2	TRBJ2-7	-	-	TGTGCAAGTCGCTTTCCCGGACTAGCCGTCCACGAGCAGTACTTC	CASRFPGLAVHEQYF
TRBV19	TRBJ1-5	-	-	TGTGCCAGTAGTATTCAGAGCTGGTATAGCAATCAGCCCCAGCATTTT	CASSIQSWYSNQPQHF
TRBV7-2	TRBJ2-6	once	-	TGTGCCAGCACCCGAGGTCTCTCTGGGGCCAACGTCCTGACTTTC	CASTRGLSGANVLTF
TRBV11-2	TRBJ2-3	-	TRBD2	TGTGCCAGCAGCTTAGGGGTTAGCGGGAGCAGCACAGATACGCAGTATTTT	CASSLGVSGSSTDTQYF
TRBV5-1	TRBJ1-6	few	TRBD1	TGCGCCAGCAGCACCGGACAGGGGCCACCCCTCCACTTT	CASSTGQGPPLHF
TRBV10-2	TRBJ2-3	few	-	TGCGCCAGCAGTGATGGGGGGAGCGTCCCAGATACGCAGTATTTT	CASSDGGSVPDTQYF
TRBV2	TRBJ2-5	-	-	TGTGCCAGCAGTGGACTACACCAAGGCGGGACCCAGTACTTC	CASSGLHQGGTQYF
TRBV5-1	TRBJ2-1	-	TRBD1	TGCGCCAGCAGCCTCGGACAGGGGTATTACAATGAGCAGTTCTTC	CASSLGQGYYNEQFF
TRBV10-3	TRBJ2-2	-	-	TGTGCCATCGGCCGCCCCTTGACTAGCACCGGGGAGCTGTTTTTT	CAIGRPLTSTGELFF
TRBV11-2	TRBJ1-1	-	TRBD1	TGTGCCAGCAGCTTGAGTTTACAGGGGGATGAAGCTTTCTTT	CASSLSLQGDEAFF
TRBV5-5	TRBJ2-7	-	TRBD2	TGTGCCAGCAGCTTGGTAGTACCGGTCGGGACTAGCGGGGCATACGAGCAGTACTTC	CASSLVVPVGTSGAYEQYF
TRBV30	TRBJ1-1	-	-	TGTGCCTGGAGCCGACAGAGGAACACTGAAGCTTTCTTT	CAWSRQRNTEAFF
TRBV5-5	TRBJ2-7	once	TRBD1	TGTGCCAGCAGAAGCCCGGGACAGCGCTCCTACGAGCAGTACTTC	CASRSPGQRSYEQYF
TRBV18	TRBJ2-1	once	-	TGTGCCAGCTCACCAAGCTTAGCGGCCTACAATGAGCAGTTCTTC	CASSPSLAAYNEQFF
TRBV5-1	TRBJ1-2	-	-	TGCGCCAGCAGCTTGCGAGTCAACTATGGCTACACCTTC	CASSLRVNYGYTF
TRBV7-9	TRBJ2-5	-	-	TGTGCCAGCAGCCCAAGGGTGGCAGGACGTCAAGAGACCCAGTACTTC	CASSPRVAGRQETQYF
TRBV5-4	TRBJ2-3	-	TRBD2	TGTGCCAGCAGCTTGGCTAGCGGAGGCACAGATACGCAGTATTTT	CASSLASGGTDTQYF
TRBV15	TRBJ1-1	-	-	TGTGCCACCAGCAGATCCGGGTCGTGGTCTGAAGCTTTCTTT	CATSRSGSWSEAFF
TRBV7-2	TRBJ2-3	-	-	TGTGCCAGCAGCTTAATGGGATTGGTCTTTGGCACAGATACGCAGTATTTT	CASSLMGLVFGTDTQYF
TRBV9	TRBJ2-3	-	-	TGTGCCAGCAGCGTAGGGCTAGGCTCCACAGATACGCAGTATTTT	CASSVGLGSTDTQYF
TRBV2	TRBJ2-3	-	-	TGTGCCAGCAGTAATCAGGGGGGGAGCAACACAGATACGCAGTATTTT	CASSNQGGSNTDTQYF
TRBV6-5	TRBJ2-5	-	-	TGTGCCAGCAGCCCCGTTTTGCCGGAAGAGACCCAGTACTTC	CASSPVLPEETQYF
TRBV4-2	TRBJ2-3	-	TRBD2	TGTGCCAGCAGCCAATTCTTTCTAGCGGGAAGCCCGAGCACAGATACGCAGTATTTT	CASSQFFLAGSPSTDTQYF
TRBV18	TRBJ1-1	-	-	TGTGCCAGCTCACGGGTGGGACCGAGCACTGAAGCTTTCTTT	CASSRVGPSTEAFF
TRBV9	TRBJ2-5	-	TRBD2	TGTGCCAGCAGCGTAGGACTAGCGGGGGGAGAGACCCAGTACTTC	CASSVGLAGGETQYF
TRBV10-1	TRBJ2-2	-	-	TGCGCCAGCAGTGAGTCTAGTTTGGGGACCGGGGAGCTGTTTTTT	CASSESSLGTGELFF